This record looks at one T cell receptor (beta chain) sequence and its context. The antigen remains undetermined. Different DNA sequences within this sample yield the same CDR3. The authors distributed each subset's genomic DNA evenly over several immunoSEQ plates. The assay was immunoSEQ multiplex PCR, and TCRdb's table has in-frame clones only and misses some. The sample shows around 1,100,000 clones, around three quarters of them seen only once. The record originates from a study of shared clonotypes between healthy human individuals. Findings and caveats of the study: Limited genetic and exposure-history diversity came from having few donors.

All donors qualified as healthy HIV-negative adults and had experienced no recent acute infections or vaccinations. This TCR came from a man between 18 and 35 years old in good health. Some clones in this sample may be carry-over from other donors' samples. Sample: memory CD4+ T cells from PBMCs. Noted subset: CD45RA-negative fraction.

CDR3 sequence: CASSLGQGRETQYF. In DNA form, the CDR3 reads TGTGCCAGCAGCTTGGGTCAGGGCCGGGAGACCCAGTACTTC. The genes are TRBV5-8 and TRBJ2-5, with D maybe TRBD1 (5 bases). Looked up from germline, CDR1 is SGHTS and CDR2 is YDEGEE. The germline V and J ends were trimmed by 0 bases and 5 bases, with 11 bases remaining between them. This CDR3 contains 14 residues. The complete variable domain, with remaining parts taken from reference TRBV5-8 and TRBJ2-5, reads EAGVTQSPTHLIKTRGQQATLRCSPISGHTSVYWYQQALGLGLQFLLWYDEGEERNRGNFPPRFSGRQFPNYSSELNVNALELEDSALYLCASSLGQGRETQYFGPGTRLLVL.